This TCR beta chain was sequenced for a study of blood T cell repertoires in COVID-19. Two negative PCRs, clearance, or symptom resolution were required of recovered Cohort 3 donors. This clone appeared a single time. Repertoires were generated with immunoSEQ multiplex PCR, while TCRdb's copy carries only in-frame clones and drops some. Of over 120,000 clones detected, about four fifths appear once; the ten largest clones hold just over 9%. From germline, CDR1 is PRHDT and CDR2 FYEKMQ (reference sequence). V was shortened by 2 bases and J by 1 base, with 14 bases between the two germline ends. This CDR3 is built from 16 residues.

Sequencing used PBMCs or T cells enriched from blood (not recorded which). V usage is TRBV13 and J usage is TRBJ1-1; D is ambiguous. The origin of this receptor is a man aged 45-65 years who had recovered from COVID-19. For the CDR3, the DNA is TGTGCCAGCAGCTTATCAAACAAGGGAGGGAACACTGAAGCTTTCTTT. Protein sequence: CASSLSNKGGNTEAFF.